This T cell receptor beta chain was recorded in a study of blood T cell repertoires in COVID-19. About the study: Acute and convalescent COVID-19 samples came from the United States, Italy and Spain. T cells, B-cell-depleted T cells, or PBMCs supplied cDNA or gDNA.

Data came from immunoSEQ multiplex PCR; TCRdb stores just in-frame clones and leaves some out. The table shows some 420,000 clones, with approximately 90% occurring only once. Participant ages covered about 18 to 95 years across 24 US areas. Self-reported history from a screening survey and questionnaire set each donor's cohort. The sequence came from a man aged 30-40 years who had recovered from COVID-19. Sequenced input: PBMCs or T cells enriched from blood (not recorded which).

CDR3 region: CAWSVEAASYEQYF. Here the CDR3 DNA reads TGTGCCTGGAGTGTAGAGGCAGCCTCCTACGAGCAGTACTTC. The chain has TRBV30 and TRBJ2-7; D remains ambiguous. CDR3 length: 14 residues. Germline V CDR1 and CDR2: GTSNPN, SVGIG (reference sequence). Trimming removed 0 bases from V and 0 bases from J, with 9 bases in between.